The rows below give T cell receptor beta chains drawn from one sample of a study of early T cells in non-severe SARS-CoV-2 infection. TCRdb called the 5' RACE reads again in MiXCR, with one record for every CDR3 protein. The sample includes 70,000 to 90,000 distinct CDR3 sequences, over 9% of them seen just once. Sequencing was carried out using whole blood. These receptors were taken from an adult who was a healthcare worker with PCR-confirmed SARS-CoV-2 infection or an uninfected control (not recorded which). CDR3s include the opening cysteine and the closing phenylalanine or tryptophan. A D gene is named only where the DNA matches it firmly. Rows may omit the clone size; those that give it use once, few, many or a size class.

J: TRBJ2-3; V: TRBV5-5; size: -; D: TRBD1; DNA: TGTGCCAGCTCAACCGGGACAGGGATGGATACGCAGTATTTT; CDR3: CASSTGTGMDTQYF
J: TRBJ2-1; V: TRBV29-1; size: few; D: TRBD1; DNA: TGCAGCACAGACAGGGAGCCCTACAATGAGCAGTTCTTC; CDR3: CSTDREPYNEQFF
J: TRBJ2-3; V: TRBV15; size: many; D: TRBD2; DNA: TGTGCCACCAGCATTGGGGAGGGGTACGACACAGATACGCAGTATTTT; CDR3: CATSIGEGYDTDTQYF
J: TRBJ1-2; V: TRBV7-9; size: few; D: -; DNA: TGTGCCAGCAGCTCCGTTCGGGACATAGGGCACTATGGCTACACCTTC; CDR3: CASSSVRDIGHYGYTF
J: TRBJ2-2; V: TRBV7-6; size: many; D: -; DNA: TGTGCCAGCAGCAGCCCGACTACCCGTAGGGGGGAGCTGTTTTTT; CDR3: CASSSPTTRRGELFF
J: TRBJ2-3; V: TRBV14; size: many; D: -; DNA: TGTGACAGCAGCCGCGTTGGGGGCACAGATACGCAGTATTTT; CDR3: CDSSRVGGTDTQYF
J: TRBJ2-3; V: TRBV20-1; size: many; D: -; DNA: TGCAGTGCTAGATCTGGCAGGGAGGTGACAGATACGCAGTATTTT; CDR3: CSARSGREVTDTQYF
J: TRBJ1-1; V: TRBV11-2; size: many; D: -; DNA: TGTGCCAGCAGCTTAGTAAGGGGTTTGAACACTGAAGCTTTCTTT; CDR3: CASSLVRGLNTEAFF
J: TRBJ2-5; V: TRBV7-2; size: few; D: TRBD1; DNA: TGTGCCAGCAGCCCCTTCCGGGACAGGGCTACCCAAGAGACCCAGTACTTC; CDR3: CASSPFRDRATQETQYF
J: TRBJ2-7; V: TRBV20-1; size: -; D: -; DNA: TGCAGTGCTTCCTCCGGGACGCCACGCTCCTACGAGCAGTACTTC; CDR3: CSASSGTPRSYEQYF
J: TRBJ2-2; V: TRBV5-6; size: many; D: -; DNA: TGTGCCAGCAGCTTCGTCCAGGGGCGGACCGGGGAGCTGTTTTTT; CDR3: CASSFVQGRTGELFF
J: TRBJ2-3; V: TRBV29-1; size: many; D: TRBD2; DNA: TGCAGCGTTGAAATAGCGGGGCAAAGCACAGATACGCAGTATTTT; CDR3: CSVEIAGQSTDTQYF
J: TRBJ2-3; V: TRBV5-8; size: -; D: -; DNA: TGTGCCAGCAGCCTGGACAAGGGCACAGATACGCAGTATTTT; CDR3: CASSLDKGTDTQYF
J: TRBJ2-7; V: TRBV10-3; size: many; D: TRBD1; DNA: TGTGCCATCTCATCGGACAGGGACGAGCAGTACTTC; CDR3: CAISSDRDEQYF
J: TRBJ2-7; V: TRBV7-9; size: few; D: -; DNA: TGTGCCAGCAGCTTAAGGTCCGCTACCTACGAGCAGTACTTC; CDR3: CASSLRSATYEQYF
J: TRBJ2-5; V: TRBV28; size: -; D: -; DNA: TGTGCCAGCAGTTTTCGGGCTGTGAATGTGGAGACCCAGTACTTC; CDR3: CASSFRAVNVETQYF
J: TRBJ1-5; V: TRBV9; size: -; D: TRBD1; DNA: TGTGCCAGCAGCGTAACGGGACAGAATCAGCCCCAGCATTTT; CDR3: CASSVTGQNQPQHF
J: TRBJ2-1; V: TRBV30; size: -; D: -; DNA: TGTGCCTGGAGTCGTAGGGGGTTTCAGTTCTTC; CDR3: CAWSRRGFQFF
J: TRBJ2-6; V: TRBV4-1; size: many; D: TRBD2; DNA: TGCGCCAGCAGCCAAGGGCGGGGGGACGGGCGCTCTGGGGCCAACGTCCTGACTTTC; CDR3: CASSQGRGDGRSGANVLTF
J: TRBJ2-1; V: TRBV13; size: -; D: -; DNA: TGTGCCAGCCGCACGACATATCAAAACTCCTACAATGAGCAGTTCTTC; CDR3: CASRTTYQNSYNEQFF
J: TRBJ2-1; V: TRBV2; size: many; D: TRBD2; DNA: TGTGCCAGCCACGTGGAGCGGGGGGCCGGGGAGCAGTTCTTC; CDR3: CASHVERGAGEQFF
J: TRBJ1-6; V: TRBV7-2; size: many; D: TRBD1; DNA: TGTGCCAGCAGCCCCCGGGGGACAGTTTCACCCCTCCACTTT; CDR3: CASSPRGTVSPLHF
J: TRBJ2-7; V: TRBV20-1; size: few; D: TRBD1; DNA: TGCAGTGCTAGCCCCGACAGGGGCTACGAGCAGTACTTC; CDR3: CSASPDRGYEQYF
J: TRBJ1-4; V: TRBV18; size: -; D: -; DNA: TGTGCCAGCTCCAAAGGAAAGGACTCAAAAGGGGAAAAACTGTTTTTT; CDR3: CASSKGKDSKGEKLFF
J: TRBJ2-5; V: TRBV10-3; size: -; D: -; DNA: TGTGCCATCAGTGGGGGTCTCCAAGAGACCCAGTACTTC; CDR3: CAISGGLQETQYF
J: TRBJ1-2; V: TRBV6-1; size: -; D: -; DNA: TGTGCCAGCAAGGGGAGTCAGGGGAGGCTCTATGGCTACACCTTC; CDR3: CASKGSQGRLYGYTF
J: TRBJ1-1; V: TRBV7-9; size: few; D: TRBD1; DNA: TGTGCCAGCAGCTTAGGGACAGGGACTATGAACACTGAAGTTTTCTTT; CDR3: CASSLGTGTMNTEVFF
J: TRBJ2-1; V: TRBV7-6; size: many; D: -; DNA: TGTGCCAGCAGCTTAGTTGGGTCAGATGAGCAGTTCTTC; CDR3: CASSLVGSDEQFF
J: TRBJ2-3; V: TRBV12-3/TRBV12-4; size: many; D: -; DNA: TGTGCCAGCAGTTTGACGGGACAAATCACAGATACGCAGTATTTT; CDR3: CASSLTGQITDTQYF
J: TRBJ1-1; V: TRBV28; size: -; D: TRBD1; DNA: TGTGCCAGCAGTATCGTGACAGGGGGGGACACTGAAGCTTTCTTT; CDR3: CASSIVTGGDTEAFF
J: TRBJ2-1; V: TRBV11-3; size: many; D: -; DNA: TGTGCCAGCAGCTTAGATGGGCTCCCATACAATGAGCAGTTCTTC; CDR3: CASSLDGLPYNEQFF
J: TRBJ1-2; V: TRBV6-6; size: many; D: -; DNA: TGTGCCAGCAGTTACAGAGGTGGGGACTATGGCTACACCTTC; CDR3: CASSYRGGDYGYTF
J: TRBJ1-4; V: TRBV29-1; size: -; D: -; DNA: TGCAGCGTTGAAGATCAGGCAGCAACTAATGAAAAACTGTTTTTT; CDR3: CSVEDQAATNEKLFF